This T cell receptor beta chain was sequenced in a study of blood T cell repertoires in COVID-19. Study in general: Both acute and convalescent COVID-19 samples were obtained from the United States, Italy and Spain. T cells, B-cell-depleted T cells, or PBMCs provided the cDNA or gDNA that served as material.

The trim removed 3 bases at V and 0 bases at J, leaving 2 bases unmatched. Germline V gene data show CDR1 as SEHNR and CDR2 as FQNEAQ (reference sequence). This CDR3 region has 15 residues. Under the authors' procedure: Estimated nucleated cell counts came from reference gene primer amplification. Some clones are missing from TCRdb's copy, which holds only in-frame ones; the method was immunoSEQ multiplex PCR. That table furnishes V, J and clone size, whereas the DNA furnished D and trimming. The table lists around 110,000 clones, less than 95% of them singletons, with 1.5% to 2% in the top ten. Sequencing was carried out using peripheral blood. This chain links TRBV7-9 with TRBJ1-5; 7 bases align to TRBD1. This receptor was identified in a human donor with active COVID-19. The donor label of this sample is uncertain. The CDR3 protein is CASSLGDSSNQPQHF. Written as DNA, the CDR3 is TGTGCCAGCAGCTTGGGGGACAGTAGCAATCAGCCCCAGCATTTT.